The 27 T cell receptor beta chains given below trace back to one sample, sequenced in a study of shared clonotypes between healthy human individuals. Repertoires were generated with immunoSEQ multiplex PCR, while TCRdb's copy carries only in-frame clones and drops some. Found here are a few million clones, 90% to 95% of them singletons; the top ten hold more than 0.12%. The sequencing sample was made of naive CD4+ T cells sorted from blood. Regarding subset: CD45RA+ positively selected. These receptors were taken from a young man in good health.

V gene TRBV5-1 combines with J gene TRBJ2-3; maybe TRBD2 (6 bases). From germline, CDR1 is SGHRS and CDR2 YFSETQ. The CDR3 has 14 amino acids. V was clipped by 7 bases and J by 1 base, with 13 bases between them. The DNA of the CDR3 is TGCGCCAGCGGAGGAGTAGCGGGCACAGATACGCAGTATTTT. Protein product: CASGGVAGTDTQYF. Together with reference TRBV5-1 and TRBJ2-3, the CDR3 gives the full variable domain: KAGVTQTPRYLIKTRGQQVTLSCSPISGHRSVSWYQQTPGQGLQFLFEYFSETQRNKGNFPGRFSGRQFSNSRSEMNVSTLELGDSALYLCASGGVAGTDTQYFGPGTRLTVL.

The genes are TRBV27 and TRBJ2-2; maybe TRBD2 (6 bases). CDR3 length: 14 residues. Trimming removed 0 bases from V and 6 bases from J, with 8 bases in between. Germline V lookup: CDR1 MNHEY, CDR2 SMNVEV (reference sequence). The chain's CDR3 is CASSLSWGAGELFF. The CDR3 bases are TGTGCCAGCAGTTTATCATGGGGGGCCGGGGAGCTGTTTTTT.

The V call is TRBV6-5, the J call TRBJ1-2; D is possibly TRBD1 (6 bases). Germline assignment: CDR1 MNHEY and CDR2 SVGAGI. CDR3 length equals 15 residues. Trimming removed 4 bases at V and 8 bases at J, with 20 bases between. The CDR3: CASSFGQTNGQGYTF. CDR3 DNA sequence: TGTGCCAGCAGTTTTGGACAGACCAACGGGCAGGGCTACACCTTC.

The chain joins TRBV6-5 to TRBJ1-1, with D tentatively TRBD1 (6 bases). The germline V gene encodes CDR1 MNHEY and CDR2 SVGAGI. This CDR3 region has 14 residues. V dropped 6 bases and J dropped 4 bases, with 15 bases sitting between them. CDR3 in DNA: TGTGCCAGCAGCCCTCAGGACAGAATCACTGAAGCTTTCTTT. Amino acids: CASSPQDRITEAFF.

The rearrangement joins TRBV9 to TRBJ2-7, with D possibly being TRBD2 (6 bases). CDR1 and CDR2 from the germline V gene are SGDLS and YYNGEE. The CDR3 covers 15 residues. V lost 3 bases to trimming and J lost 2 bases, with 15 bases between them. The CDR3 bases are TGTGCCAGCAGCGACGGGACTGGGGCAACCTACGAGCAGTACTTC. It is translated as CASSDGTGATYEQYF. The complete variable domain, with remaining parts taken from reference TRBV9 and TRBJ2-7, reads DSGVTQTPKHLITATGQRVTLRCSPRSGDLSVYWYQQSLDQGLQFLIQYYNGEERAKGNILERFSAQQFPDLHSELNLSSLELGDSALYFCASSDGTGATYEQYFGPGTRLTVT.

The chain links TRBV28 to TRBJ1-2; 8 bases match TRBD1. Trimming removed 5 bases from V and 4 bases from J; junction bases left unmatched: 12. Germline CDR1 and CDR2: MDHEN and SYDVKM. CDR3 length: 16 amino acids. The CDR3 loop is CASSTSLQGDLYGYTF. In DNA, the CDR3 is TGTGCCAGCAGTACTTCACTACAGGGGGACCTCTATGGCTACACCTTC.

This rearrangement joins TRBV30 to TRBJ2-2; TRBD1 matches at 8 bases. The CDR3 consists of 12 residues. Germline values: CDR1 GTSNPN, CDR2 SVGIG (reference sequence). The V segment lost 5 bases and the J segment 4 bases; nucleotides outside the gene matches: 0. Written as DNA, the CDR3 is TGTGCCTGGGGGACAGGCACCGGGGAGCTGTTTTTT. It codes for CAWGTGTGELFF.

The chain has TRBV9 and TRBJ2-1; 8 bases agree with TRBD2. Unmatched junction bases numbered 6, after V lost 0 bases and J lost 7 bases. Germline CDR1 and CDR2: SGDLS and YYNGEE. CDR3 size: 15 residues. In DNA, the CDR3 is TGTGCCAGCAGCGTAGCCCCAGCGGGAGTTAATGAGCAGTTCTTC. Translating gives CASSVAPAGVNEQFF.

The chain links TRBV4-1 to TRBJ1-4; TRBD1 aligns across 10 bases. The CDR3 runs to 14 residues. The germline CDR1 and CDR2 sequences are MGHRA and YSYEKL. V was clipped by 3 bases and J by 7 bases; unmatched bases: 2. The CDR3 coding sequence is TGCGCCAGCAGCCATGGGACAGGGGCTGAAAAACTGTTTTTT. This codes for CASSHGTGAEKLFF.

Details on this clone: A junction boundary mismatches the germline segment, possibly from a read error. The chain carries TRBV7-6 and TRBJ2-2; TRBD1 agrees at 9 bases. Germline V lookup: CDR1 SGHVS, CDR2 FNYEAQ. There are 16 residues in the CDR3. DNA of the CDR3: TGTGCTAGCAGCCCCCCTCCCGGGACAGGGAACGGGGAGCTGTTTTTT. Translating it yields CASSPPPGTGNGELFF.

The chain couples TRBV7-2 to TRBJ1-3; possibly TRBD1 for D (5 bases). Germline values: CDR1 SGHTA, CDR2 FQGNSA. Deletions cut 0 bases from V and 4 bases from J, with 10 bases between. The CDR3 has 15 residues. CDR3 DNA sequence: TGTGCCAGCAGCTTAGCCGGGGCTCAAGGAAACACCATATATTTT. Translation: CASSLAGAQGNTIYF.

The gene calls are TRBV10-3 and TRBJ1-6; 8 bases map to TRBD1. Trimming took 5 bases from V and 7 from J; bases not matched to a gene: 4. The length of the CDR3 is 14 residues. CDR1 ENHRY and CDR2 SYGVKD come from the germline V gene. The CDR3 DNA follows: TGTGCCATCAGTAACAGGGGGACAAATTCACCCCTCCACTTT. This codes for CAISNRGTNSPLHF.

The chain employs TRBV5-1 and TRBJ1-6; D uncertain. Germline V gene lookup returns CDR1 SGHRS and CDR2 YFSETQ. This CDR3 is 14 amino acids long. Trimming stripped 4 bases from V and 7 bases from J, with 12 bases between. The CDR3 region has the DNA TGCGCCAGCAGCCCGGGTTCCGGGAATTCACCCCTCCACTTT. Its protein is CASSPGSGNSPLHF. Combining the CDR3 with reference TRBV5-1 and TRBJ1-6 gives the whole variable domain KAGVTQTPRYLIKTRGQQVTLSCSPISGHRSVSWYQQTPGQGLQFLFEYFSETQRNKGNFPGRFSGRQFSNSRSEMNVSTLELGDSALYLCASSPGSGNSPLHFGNGTRLTVT.

The rearrangement links TRBV21-1 to TRBJ2-3; TRBD2, as called in the table, went unchecked against the DNA. TRBV21-1 is listed as a pseudogene. The length of the CDR3 is 17 residues. The DNA of the CDR3 is TGTGCCAGCAGCAAACGAAAACTAGCGGGAGCTCCAGATACGCAGTATTTT. It yields the protein CASSKRKLAGAPDTQYF.

On this clone: Other DNA sequences in the same sample also yield this CDR3. The chain employs TRBV7-9 and TRBJ2-3; 10 positions agree with TRBD2. Losses at the gene ends were 5 bases for V and 3 bases for J; bases not matched to a gene: 8. There are 16 residues in the CDR3. The germline V gene has CDR1 SEHNR and CDR2 FQNEAQ (reference sequence). CDR3 sequence: CASSPRAGGRTDTQYF. The CDR3 DNA sequence: TGTGCCAGCAGCCCGAGAGCGGGGGGGCGAACAGATACGCAGTATTTT.

Note on this clone: Other nucleotide sequences from this sample produce the same CDR3. The chain is built from TRBV30 and TRBJ2-2; the D gene is possibly TRBD2 (5 bases). V gave up 1 base and J gave up 6 bases, with 6 bases separating them. The CDR3 is 12 amino acids. Per the germline V gene, CDR1 is GTSNPN and CDR2 is SVGIG (reference sequence). CDR3 in DNA: TGTGCCTGGAGTGGGGGAGCCGGGGAGCTGTTTTTT. Encoded protein: CAWSGGAGELFF.

The chain carries TRBV5-1 and TRBJ1-1, with D unresolved. The CDR3 is 15 amino acids. Trimming shortened V by 1 base and J by 0 bases, and 10 bases separated the two germline ends. In germline, CDR1 is SGHRS, CDR2 YFSETQ. The CDR3 coding sequence is TGCGCCAGCAGCTTGTCGACGACCTTGAACACTGAAGCTTTCTTT. Translation gives CASSLSTTLNTEAFF.

As DNA, the CDR3 is TGTGCCAGCAGTGACCTGCAGGGGGGTGAAAAACTGTTTTTT. This translates into CASSDLQGGEKLFF. The rearrangement uses TRBV6-1 and TRBJ1-4; TRBD1 aligns across 7 bases. Germline assignment: CDR1 MNHNS and CDR2 SASEGT. The CDR3 totals 14 residues. J lost 7 bases, V lost 3 bases, and 5 bases had no gene match.

This rearrangement joins TRBV2 to TRBJ1-1; no clear D. There are 13 residues in the CDR3. The V end lost 4 bases, the J end lost 5 bases, and 11 bases lay between the germline ends. Germline-derived CDR1 and CDR2 are SNHLY and FYNNEI. DNA for the CDR3: TGTGCCAGCAGTGCCGACCTGAGAACTGAAGCTTTCTTT. Translation: CASSADLRTEAFF.

The chain couples TRBV18 to TRBJ2-1, with 12 bases aligning to TRBD2. This CDR3 comprises 15 residues. Looked up from germline, CDR1 is KGHSH and CDR2 is LQKENI. Trimming removed 4 bases from V and 8 bases from J; junction bases left unmatched: 6. In nucleotides, the CDR3 is TGTGCCAGCTCACGGCCTAGCGGGAGGGTCTATGAGCAGTTCTTC. This sequence encodes CASSRPSGRVYEQFF.

For this clone: The same CDR3 also results from other DNA sequences found in this sample. V usage is TRBV30 and J usage is TRBJ2-7; D gene unclear. CDR1 and CDR2 (germline): GTSNPN, SVGIG (reference sequence). Trimming removed 0 bases from V and 2 bases from J, with 5 bases in between. This CDR3 spans 12 amino acids. CDR3 amino acids: CAWSVTAYEQYF. CDR3 in DNA: TGTGCCTGGAGTGTTACGGCCTACGAGCAGTACTTC.

The rearrangement links TRBV29-1 to TRBJ2-1, with D possibly being TRBD1 (6 bases). The CDR3 runs to 12 residues. The V gene lost 6 bases and the J gene lost 1 base, with 7 bases spanning the gap. In germline, CDR1 is SQVTM, CDR2 ANQGSEA. The CDR3 nucleotides are TGCAGCGTACAGGGTTCCTACAATGAGCAGTTCTTC. This gives the protein CSVQGSYNEQFF.

V and J are TRBV6-5 and TRBJ1-2; D is ambiguous. This CDR3 has 13 amino acids. The V end was cut by 2 bases, the J end by 4 bases, with 8 bases between. Looked up from germline, CDR1 is MNHEY and CDR2 is SVGAGI. CDR3 loop: CASSYGVVYGYTF. Here the CDR3 DNA reads TGTGCCAGCAGTTACGGGGTTGTCTATGGCTACACCTTC.

This rearrangement joins TRBV15 to TRBJ2-2; TRBD1 is a possible D gene (6 bases). The CDR3 is made up of 14 amino acids. Deletions cut 6 bases from V and 1 base from J, with 9 bases between. The V gene's germline CDR1 is LNHNV and CDR2 YYDKDF (reference sequence). The CDR3 loop reads CATSWTENTGELFF. DNA of the CDR3: TGTGCCACCAGTTGGACAGAGAACACCGGGGAGCTGTTTTTT.

The V and J genes are TRBV15 and TRBJ2-7, with D possibly matching TRBD1 (5 bases). Germline lookup yields CDR1 LNHNV and CDR2 YYDKDF (reference sequence). This CDR3 contains 15 residues. Trimming cost V 1 base and J 3 bases, with 13 bases left between them. In DNA form, the CDR3 reads TGTGCCACCAGCAGAGCAGGGCCCGGGTTCTACGAGCAGTACTTC. Translated: CATSRAGPGFYEQYF.

The chain joins TRBV30 to TRBJ1-2, with unresolved D. Germline V gene sequence: CDR1 GTSNPN, CDR2 SVGIG (reference sequence). V was clipped by 3 bases and J by 4 bases, with 18 bases between them. The CDR3 sequence is 15 residues long. Written as DNA, the CDR3 is TGTGCCTGGAGGGCCCGAGGCGGTTTCGGCTATGGCTACACCTTC. It encodes CAWRARGGFGYGYTF.

The CDR3 DNA sequence: TGCGCCAGCAGCCCTTCCACTGGCCTATACGAGCAGTACTTC. Protein sequence: CASSPSTGLYEQYF. This sequence joins TRBV4-3 and TRBJ2-7; D is uncertain. This CDR3 contains 14 residues. Trimming took 4 bases from V and 4 from J, leaving 14 bases between them. Germline-derived CDR1 and CDR2 are LGHNA and YSLEER.